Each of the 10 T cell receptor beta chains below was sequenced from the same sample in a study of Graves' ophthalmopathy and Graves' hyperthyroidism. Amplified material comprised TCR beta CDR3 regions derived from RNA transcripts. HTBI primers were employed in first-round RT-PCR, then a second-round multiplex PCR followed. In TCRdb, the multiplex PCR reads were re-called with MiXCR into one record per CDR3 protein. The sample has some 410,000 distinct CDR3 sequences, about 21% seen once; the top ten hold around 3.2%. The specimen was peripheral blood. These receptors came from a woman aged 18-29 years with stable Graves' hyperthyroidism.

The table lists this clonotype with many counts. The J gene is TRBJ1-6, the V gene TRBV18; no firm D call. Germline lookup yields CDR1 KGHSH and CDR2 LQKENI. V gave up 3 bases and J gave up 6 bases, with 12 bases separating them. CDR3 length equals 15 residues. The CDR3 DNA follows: TGTGCCAGCTCACCGAGCGTTTCCCTTAATTCACCCCTCCACTTT. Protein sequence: CASSPSVSLNSPLHF.

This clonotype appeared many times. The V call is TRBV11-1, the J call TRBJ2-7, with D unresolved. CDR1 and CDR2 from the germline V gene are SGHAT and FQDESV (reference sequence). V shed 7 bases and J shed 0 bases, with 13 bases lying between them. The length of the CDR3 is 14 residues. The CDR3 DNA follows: TGTGCCAGCAAGTCCGGCCTAGGCTCCTACGAGCAGTACTTC. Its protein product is CASKSGLGSYEQYF.

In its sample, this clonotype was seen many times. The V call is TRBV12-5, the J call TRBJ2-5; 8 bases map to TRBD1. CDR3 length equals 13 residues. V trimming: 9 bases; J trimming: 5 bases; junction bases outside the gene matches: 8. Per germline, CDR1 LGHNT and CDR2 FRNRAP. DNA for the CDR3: TGTGCTAGCGCAGGGGGCCACGGGGAGACCCAGTACTTC. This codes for CASAGGHGETQYF.

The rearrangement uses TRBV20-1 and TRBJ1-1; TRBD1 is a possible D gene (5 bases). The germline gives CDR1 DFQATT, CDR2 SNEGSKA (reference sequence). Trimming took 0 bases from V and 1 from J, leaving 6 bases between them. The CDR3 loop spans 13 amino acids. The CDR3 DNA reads TGCAGTGCTAGAGAAACAGGGAACACTGAAGCTTTCTTT. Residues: CSARETGNTEAFF.

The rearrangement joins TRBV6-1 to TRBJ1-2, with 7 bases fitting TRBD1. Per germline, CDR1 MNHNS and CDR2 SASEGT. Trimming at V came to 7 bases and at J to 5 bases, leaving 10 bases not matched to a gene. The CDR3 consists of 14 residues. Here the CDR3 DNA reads TGTGCCAGCACTAGATTCCAGGGGGAATATGGCTACACCTTC. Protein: CASTRFQGEYGYTF.

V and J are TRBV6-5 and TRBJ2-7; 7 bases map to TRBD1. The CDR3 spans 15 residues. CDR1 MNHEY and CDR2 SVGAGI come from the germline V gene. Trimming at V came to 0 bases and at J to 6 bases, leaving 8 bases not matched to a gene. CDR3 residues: CASSYSVTGKGEQYF. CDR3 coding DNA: TGTGCCAGCAGTTACTCGGTGACAGGGAAAGGCGAGCAGTACTTC.

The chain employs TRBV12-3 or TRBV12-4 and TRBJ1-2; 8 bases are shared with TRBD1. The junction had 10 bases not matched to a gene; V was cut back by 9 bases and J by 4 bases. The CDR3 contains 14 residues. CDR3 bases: TGTGCCAGACCCGGACAGGGCATCCCCTATGGCTACACCTTC. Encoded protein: CARPGQGIPYGYTF.

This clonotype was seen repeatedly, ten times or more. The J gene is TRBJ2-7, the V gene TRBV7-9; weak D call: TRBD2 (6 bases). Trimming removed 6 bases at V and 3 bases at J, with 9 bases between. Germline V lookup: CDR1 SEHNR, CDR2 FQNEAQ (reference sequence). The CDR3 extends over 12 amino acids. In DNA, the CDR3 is TGTGCCAGCAGGTCGGGACTCTACGAGCAGTACTTC. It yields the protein CASRSGLYEQYF.

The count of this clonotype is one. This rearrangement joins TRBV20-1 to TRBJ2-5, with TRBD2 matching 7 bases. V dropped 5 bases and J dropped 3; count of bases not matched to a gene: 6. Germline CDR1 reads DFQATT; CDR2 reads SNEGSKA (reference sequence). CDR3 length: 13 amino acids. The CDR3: CSAYLAVEETQYF. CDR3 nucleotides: TGCAGTGCTTACCTAGCGGTCGAAGAGACCCAGTACTTC.

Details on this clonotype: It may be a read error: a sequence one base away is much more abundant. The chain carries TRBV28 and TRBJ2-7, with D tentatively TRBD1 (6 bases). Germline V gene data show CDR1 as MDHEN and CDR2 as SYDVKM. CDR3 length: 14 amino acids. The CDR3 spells CAGSLLQGFHEQYF. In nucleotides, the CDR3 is TGTGCCGGCAGTTTATTGCAGGGGTTCCACGAGCAGTACTTC.